This TCR beta chain was found in a study of T cells in Graves' hyperthyroidism and ophthalmopathy. On the study more broadly: Blood from the periphery was taken at initial diagnosis, before any treatment.

This CDR3 is 12 amino acids long. CDR1 and CDR2 (germline): GTSNPN, SVGIG (reference sequence). Between the trimmed V and J ends, which lost 1 base and 8 bases, there was a span of 9 bases. TCR beta CDR3 region amplification was performed from RNA transcripts. The TCR CDR3 was amplified in a first-round RT-PCR using the HTBI primer set. Using its own MiXCR run on the multiplex PCR reads, TCRdb lists one record per CDR3 protein. The sample yields about 740,000 distinct CDR3 sequences, 14% seen once. Study-wide results and limits: In blood, most of the thyroid clonotypes expanded above 0.001 were also present.

Graves' hyperthyroidism qualified as stable when ophthalmopathy did not progress within 18 months. This clonotype was seen repeatedly, ten times or more. Its cognate antigen is unknown. The receptor was isolated from a woman under 30 with Graves' hyperthyroidism. The sequencing input was blood. The V gene is TRBV30, the J gene TRBJ2-1; D gene ambiguous. CDR3 sequence: CAWSGEGYEQFF. The CDR3 DNA sequence: TGTGCCTGGAGTGGGGAAGGGTATGAGCAGTTCTTC.